These T cell receptor beta chains were read from a single sample in a study of human thymus T cells. Produced via immunoSEQ multiplex PCR; TCRdb's table is partial and in-frame only. The sample holds some 120,000 clones, around 95% seen once. Specimen: thymus tissue. The source of these receptors is a boy in the first two years of life with a congenital heart defect but otherwise immunologically healthy. Both conserved end residues are part of each CDR3. Fields, in order: clone size, D gene, J gene, V gene, CDR3 protein, CDR3 DNA. D genes are given only for firm matches. Clone size is given for some rows only: seen once, a few or many times, or a class if the clone is expanded.

size: .
D: TRBD2
J: TRBJ2-3
V: TRBV2
CDR3: CASSERSAGGPADTQYF
DNA: TGTGCCAGCAGTGAAAGGTCTGCGGGGGGGCCCGCAGATACGCAGTATTTT

size: .
D: TRBD1
J: TRBJ2-7
V: TRBV6-1
CDR3: CASSDNFDRGIYEQYF
DNA: TGTGCCAGCAGTGACAACTTCGACAGGGGGATCTACGAGCAGTACTTC

size: .
D: .
J: TRBJ1-5
V: TRBV19
CDR3: CASSIPGNSNQPQHF
DNA: TGTGCCAGTAGTATTCCTGGTAATAGCAATCAGCCCCAGCATTTT

size: .
D: .
J: TRBJ2-7
V: TRBV13
CDR3: CASSSWVLGGQSSYEQYF
DNA: TGTGCCAGCAGCTCGTGGGTCCTGGGGGGCCAGAGCTCCTACGAGCAGTACTTC

size: .
D: .
J: TRBJ2-3
V: TRBV9
CDR3: CASSASDTRTDTQYF
DNA: TGTGCCAGCAGCGCATCGGACACTCGCACAGATACGCAGTATTTT

size: few
D: TRBD1
J: TRBJ2-7
V: TRBV27
CDR3: CASSTQGNPYEQYF
DNA: TGTGCCAGCAGTACACAGGGGAATCCCTACGAGCAGTACTTC

size: .
D: .
J: TRBJ2-5
V: TRBV4-3
CDR3: CASSQYGPPAPRQQETQYF
DNA: TGCGCCAGCAGCCAGTATGGGCCCCCAGCCCCCAGGCAACAAGAGACCCAGTACTTC

size: .
D: TRBD2
J: TRBJ2-3
V: TRBV5-8
CDR3: CASSLLAGGTDTQYF
DNA: TGTGCCAGCAGCTTACTAGCGGGGGGCACAGATACGCAGTATTTT

size: .
D: .
J: TRBJ2-5
V: TRBV18
CDR3: CASSSHLTHQETQYF
DNA: TGTGCCAGCTCATCTCACCTGACACACCAAGAGACCCAGTACTTC

size: once
D: .
J: TRBJ1-2
V: TRBV2
CDR3: CATRGSMTNYGYTF
DNA: TGTGCCACCCGGGGCAGCATGACAAACTATGGCTACACCTTC

size: .
D: .
J: TRBJ2-7
V: TRBV6-1
CDR3: CASTAALKSSYEQYF
DNA: TGTGCCAGCACAGCCGCCTTAAAGAGCTCCTACGAGCAGTACTTC

size: .
D: .
J: TRBJ1-2
V: TRBV5-6
CDR3: CASRSTGPFYGYTF
DNA: TGTGCCAGCAGGTCGACAGGACCGTTCTATGGCTACACCTTC

size: .
D: .
J: TRBJ1-6
V: TRBV2
CDR3: CASSPGSANSPLHF
DNA: TGTGCCAGCAGTCCAGGGAGCGCCAATTCACCCCTCCACTTT

size: .
D: TRBD1
J: TRBJ2-7
V: TRBV14
CDR3: CASSPDRNLAGYEQYF
DNA: TGTGCCAGCAGCCCGGACAGGAACCTAGCAGGCTACGAGCAGTACTTC

size: .
D: .
J: TRBJ1-6
V: TRBV6-1
CDR3: CASSQATGYNSPLHF
DNA: TGTGCCAGCAGTCAGGCGACGGGGTATAATTCACCCCTCCACTTT

size: .
D: TRBD1
J: TRBJ1-6
V: TRBV27
CDR3: CASNKRGTANNSPLHF
DNA: TGTGCCAGCAACAAAAGGGGGACAGCAAATAATTCACCCCTCCACTTT

size: once
D: TRBD1
J: TRBJ1-2
V: TRBV10-3
CDR3: CAITDRDGYTF
DNA: TGTGCCATTACGGACAGGGACGGCTACACCTTC

size: .
D: TRBD2
J: TRBJ2-1
V: TRBV4-1
CDR3: CASSQDPLPLAGGPRSYNEQFF
DNA: TGCGCCAGCAGCCAAGATCCCCTTCCTCTAGCGGGGGGGCCCCGGTCCTACAATGAGCAGTTCTTC

size: few
D: .
J: TRBJ1-1
V: TRBV19
CDR3: CASSIGMNTEAFF
DNA: TGTGCCAGTAGTATAGGGATGAACACTGAAGCTTTCTTT

size: .
D: TRBD1
J: TRBJ1-4
V: TRBV4-3
CDR3: CASSHVPGTGEVDASEKLFF
DNA: TGCGCCAGCAGCCACGTCCCCGGGACAGGGGAGGTGGATGCATCGGAAAAACTGTTTTTT

size: .
D: TRBD2
J: TRBJ2-7
V: TRBV4-1
CDR3: CASSQDFPELAGGSYEQYF
DNA: TGCGCCAGCAGCCAAGATTTCCCCGAGTTAGCGGGGGGGTCCTACGAGCAGTACTTC

size: .
D: .
J: TRBJ1-2
V: TRBV5-6
CDR3: CASSSQWDSPGYGYTF
DNA: TGTGCCAGCAGCTCCCAATGGGACTCCCCCGGCTATGGCTACACCTTC

size: .
D: .
J: TRBJ2-7
V: TRBV2
CDR3: CASSGQLPPYEQYF
DNA: TGTGCCAGCAGTGGGCAGCTACCCCCCTACGAGCAGTACTTC